Listed below are T cell receptor beta chains from one sample, sequenced in a study of coeliac disease. TCRdb's copy holds only in-frame clones and misses some; the assay was immunoSEQ multiplex PCR. The data show more than 3,500 clones, with 55% to 65% seen just once and roughly 9.4% held by the top ten. Sequencing was performed on intraepithelial lymphocytes from the gut. The receptor set was obtained from a man in his sixties or seventies with active celiac disease. The CDR3 runs from the conserved cysteine through the conserved F or W. Fields, in order: CDR3 length, J gene, V gene, D gene, clone size, CDR3 protein, CDR3 DNA. A D gene is named only where the DNA matches it firmly. Rows give clone size only sometimes, using once, few, many, or a class for an expanded clone.

length: 15
J: TRBJ2-3
V: TRBV5-4
D: TRBD1
size: NA
CDR3: CASSLDRGVTDTQYF
DNA: TGTGCCAGCAGCTTGGACAGGGGGGTAACAGATACGCAGTATTTT

length: 19
J: TRBJ2-3
V: TRBV4-3
D: NA
size: NA
CDR3: CASSHLYGGASGTTDTQYF
DNA: TGCGCCAGCAGCCACCTCTACGGCGGGGCGAGCGGAACCACAGATACGCAGTATTTT

length: 18
J: TRBJ2-1
V: TRBV7-3
D: TRBD2
size: NA
CDR3: CASSLTPPGLDLYNEQFF
DNA: TGTGCCAGCAGCTTAACACCTCCGGGACTAGATCTGTACAATGAGCAGTTCTTC

length: 14
J: TRBJ1-5
V: TRBV28
D: TRBD1
size: medium-sized
CDR3: CASSYQGATQPQHF
DNA: TGTGCCAGCAGTTATCAGGGGGCAACTCAGCCCCAGCATTTT

length: 15
J: TRBJ2-1
V: TRBV19
D: TRBD1
size: NA
CDR3: CASSTRTGSYNEQFF
DNA: TGTGCCAGTAGTACCCGGACAGGGTCCTACAATGAGCAGTTCTTC

length: 14
J: TRBJ1-2
V: TRBV30
D: NA
size: NA
CDR3: CAWSVPGWNYGYTF
DNA: TGTGCCTGGAGTGTACCGGGGTGGAACTATGGCTACACCTTC

length: 15
J: TRBJ2-3
V: TRBV5-5
D: NA
size: NA
CDR3: CASSKTTGGTDTQYF
DNA: TGTGCCAGCTCTAAGACTACCGGGGGCACAGATACGCAGTATTTT

length: 13
J: TRBJ2-1
V: TRBV19
D: NA
size: NA
CDR3: CASSSHKYNEQFF
DNA: TGTGCCAGTAGTAGCCACAAGTACAATGAGCAGTTCTTC

length: 13
J: TRBJ2-3
V: TRBV10-3
D: TRBD1
size: NA
CDR3: CATTGQGPDTQYF
DNA: TGTGCCACGACGGGACAGGGCCCAGATACGCAGTATTTT

length: 14
J: TRBJ2-7
V: TRBV6-1
D: TRBD1
size: NA
CDR3: CASSVVGQGGEQYF
DNA: TGTGCCAGCAGTGTGGTGGGACAGGGTGGCGAGCAGTACTTC

length: 15
J: TRBJ2-4
V: TRBV6-1
D: TRBD1
size: NA
CDR3: CASSGTGEGKNIQYF
DNA: TGTGCCAGCAGCGGGACAGGGGAAGGCAAAAACATTCAGTACTTC

length: 16
J: TRBJ2-1
V: TRBV27
D: NA
size: NA
CDR3: CASSSSGGNSYNEQFF
DNA: TGTGCCAGCAGTTCTTCAGGGGGGAATTCCTACAATGAGCAGTTCTTC

length: 14
J: TRBJ1-5
V: TRBV6-1
D: TRBD1
size: NA
CDR3: CASSDPRGPQPQHF
DNA: TGTGCCAGCAGTGACCCCAGGGGGCCTCAGCCCCAGCATTTT

length: 12
J: TRBJ1-2
V: TRBV15
D: NA
size: few
CDR3: CATSAVGNGYTF
DNA: TGTGCCACCAGCGCGGTCGGGAATGGCTACACCTTC

length: 18
J: TRBJ2-7
V: TRBV23-1
D: TRBD1
size: once
CDR3: CASSQFHGTGDHSYEQYF
DNA: TGCGCCAGCAGTCAATTCCACGGGACAGGGGATCACTCCTACGAGCAGTACTTC

length: 9
J: TRBJ1-1
V: TRBV20-1
D: NA
size: NA
CDR3: CRGDTEAFF
DNA: TGCAGGGGCGACACTGAAGCTTTCTTT

length: 15
J: TRBJ1-5
V: TRBV4-1
D: TRBD1
size: NA
CDR3: CASSPDRDTYQPQHF
DNA: TGCGCCAGCAGCCCGGACAGGGATACTTATCAGCCCCAGCATTTT

length: 15
J: TRBJ2-2
V: TRBV27
D: NA
size: few
CDR3: CASSLSGGNTGELFF
DNA: TGTGCCAGCAGTTTATCAGGAGGGAACACCGGGGAGCTGTTTTTT

length: 14
J: TRBJ2-7
V: TRBV5-1
D: NA
size: few
CDR3: CASSIAGTIYEQYF
DNA: TGCGCCAGCAGCATAGCCGGGACAATATACGAGCAGTACTTC

length: 16
J: TRBJ1-5
V: TRBV7-2
D: TRBD1
size: few
CDR3: CASSLEGTGWNQPQHF
DNA: TGTGCCAGCAGCTTAGAAGGGACAGGTTGGAATCAGCCCCAGCATTTT

length: 15
J: TRBJ2-7
V: TRBV9
D: TRBD2
size: few
CDR3: CASAGGVGESYEQYF
DNA: TGTGCCAGCGCGGGGGGGGTAGGGGAGAGCTACGAGCAGTACTTC

length: 15
J: TRBJ2-7
V: TRBV11-2
D: TRBD2
size: NA
CDR3: CASSPRTSGAYEQYF
DNA: TGTGCCAGCAGCCCGCGGACTAGCGGAGCCTACGAGCAGTACTTC

length: 17
J: TRBJ2-1
V: TRBV5-1
D: TRBD2
size: NA
CDR3: CASSGGLAGALYNEQFF
DNA: TGCGCCAGCAGCGGGGGACTAGCGGGGGCGCTATACAATGAGCAGTTCTTC

length: 15
J: TRBJ2-1
V: TRBV6-6
D: TRBD2
size: NA
CDR3: CASSYTGGSGSEQFF
DNA: TGTGCCAGCAGTTACACGGGAGGAAGCGGTAGTGAGCAGTTCTTC

length: 15
J: TRBJ1-1
V: TRBV27
D: NA
size: few
CDR3: CASSFGNDRNTEAFF
DNA: TGTGCCAGCAGTTTTGGGAATGACAGGAACACTGAAGCTTTCTTT

length: 15
J: TRBJ2-3
V: TRBV11-2
D: NA
size: NA
CDR3: CASSSMGTSTDTQYF
DNA: TGTGCCAGCAGCTCAATGGGGACTAGCACAGATACGCAGTATTTT

length: 13
J: TRBJ1-1
V: TRBV19
D: TRBD1
size: once
CDR3: CASRKTGGTEAFF
DNA: TGTGCCAGTAGAAAAACAGGGGGCACTGAAGCTTTCTTT